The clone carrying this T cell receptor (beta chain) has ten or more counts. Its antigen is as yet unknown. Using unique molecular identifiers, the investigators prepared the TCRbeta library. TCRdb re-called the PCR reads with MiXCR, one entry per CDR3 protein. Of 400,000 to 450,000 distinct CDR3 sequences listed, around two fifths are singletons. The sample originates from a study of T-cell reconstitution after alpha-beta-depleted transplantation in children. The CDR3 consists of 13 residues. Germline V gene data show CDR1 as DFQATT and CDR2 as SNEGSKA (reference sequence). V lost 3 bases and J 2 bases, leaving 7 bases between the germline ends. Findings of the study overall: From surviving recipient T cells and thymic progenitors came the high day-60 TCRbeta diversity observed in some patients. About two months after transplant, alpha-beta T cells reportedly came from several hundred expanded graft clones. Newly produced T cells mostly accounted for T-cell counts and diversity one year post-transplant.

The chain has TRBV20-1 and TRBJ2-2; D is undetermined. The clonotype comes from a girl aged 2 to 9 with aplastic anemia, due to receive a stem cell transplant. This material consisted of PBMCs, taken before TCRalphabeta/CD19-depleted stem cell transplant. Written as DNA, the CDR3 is TGCAGTGCTAGGCCCAGTAACACCGGGGAGCTGTTTTTT. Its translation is CSARPSNTGELFF.